This TCR beta chain was found in a study of T cell repertoires in cytomegalovirus infection. Study overall: Well-studied HLA-B-restricted CMV epitopes were used in the study alongside recently identified HLA-C-restricted ones. Public TCR beta signatures indicated both CMV infection and matching HLA type. Overall study results and limits: CMV-specific HLA-C-restricted TCR beta clonotypes dominated the ex vivo response. Based on cumulative public TCR beta family frequency, carriers of CMV plus the relevant HLA were identified.

With respect to this clonotype: Its antigen is unknown.

TCRdb redid the calling of the reads with MiXCR, one entry per CDR3 protein. The table shows about 890,000 distinct CDR3 sequences, with approximately 31% occurring only once. Trimming pared 3 bases from V and 3 bases from J, leaving 14 bases between. Germline V CDR1 and CDR2: MNHNS, SASEGT. This CDR3 has 15 amino acids. Source: cultured CD8+ T cells from PBMCs, taken from culture after CMV antigen stimulation. This clonotype originated in a human donor in good health (CMV status not recorded). Some clones in this sample may be carry-over from other donors' samples. The J gene is TRBJ1-2, the V gene TRBV6-1, with D tentatively TRBD1 (5 bases). The chain's CDR3 is CASSDSWDYYYGYTF. Written as DNA, the CDR3 is TGTGCCAGCAGTGATAGTTGGGACTACTACTATGGCTACACCTTC.